This TCR beta chain was sequenced for a study of T-cell reconstitution after alpha-beta-depleted transplantation in children. Study results and caveats: TCRbeta diversity was high at day 60 in some patients (a result of surviving recipient T cells and thymic progenitors). At around two months after transplant, the alpha-beta T cells were reportedly derived from several hundred expanded clones that came from non-depleted graft cells. Newly made T cells mostly supplied T-cell counts and diversity one year after transplant.

The V end was cut by 3 bases, the J end by 0 bases, with 10 bases between. CDR1 SNHLY and CDR2 FYNNEI come from the germline V gene. CDR3 size: 15 residues. TCRbeta library preparation incorporated unique molecular identifiers. TCRdb redid the calling of the PCR reads with MiXCR, one entry per CDR3 protein. This sample has hundreds of thousands of distinct CDR3 sequences, with about an eighth found just once. This clonotype was seen repeatedly, ten times or more. The antigen is undetermined. This sequence joins TRBV2 and TRBJ2-3, with D perhaps TRBD1 or TRBD2 (5 bases each). This material consisted of PBMCs, mostly from graft donor cells, taken 360 days after TCRalphabeta/CD19-depleted stem cell transplant. This receptor was taken from a male patient younger than 18 who had a stem cell transplant for acute myeloid leukemia, so the T cells may come from the graft donor. The CDR3 coding sequence is TGTGCCAGCAGTGACGTGGGACGGAGCACAGATACGCAGTATTTT. Its protein product is CASSDVGRSTDTQYF.